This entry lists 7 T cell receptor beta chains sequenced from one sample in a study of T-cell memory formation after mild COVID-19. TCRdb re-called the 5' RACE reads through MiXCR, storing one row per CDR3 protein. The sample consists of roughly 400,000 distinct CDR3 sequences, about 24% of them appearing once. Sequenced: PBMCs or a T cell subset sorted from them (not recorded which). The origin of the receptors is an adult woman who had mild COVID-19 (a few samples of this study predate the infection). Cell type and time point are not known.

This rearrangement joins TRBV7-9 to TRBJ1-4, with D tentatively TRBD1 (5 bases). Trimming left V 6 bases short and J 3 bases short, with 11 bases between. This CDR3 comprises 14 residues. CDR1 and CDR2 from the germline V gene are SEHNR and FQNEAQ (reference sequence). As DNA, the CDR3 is TGTGCCAGCAGACAGGAGGATGCTAATGAAAAACTGTTTTTT. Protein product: CASRQEDANEKLFF.

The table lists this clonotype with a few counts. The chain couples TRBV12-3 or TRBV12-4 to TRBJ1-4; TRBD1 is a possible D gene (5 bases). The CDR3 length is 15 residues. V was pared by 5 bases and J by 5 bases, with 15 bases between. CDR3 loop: CASSPMGDPNEKLFF. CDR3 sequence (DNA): TGTGCCAGCAGTCCAATGGGGGACCCGAATGAAAAACTGTTTTTT.

The CDR3 loop is CASSSAARAGDTEAFF. The CDR3 DNA reads as TGCGCCAGCAGCTCTGCGGCCAGGGCGGGGGACACTGAAGCTTTCTTT. This chain joins TRBV5-1 and TRBJ1-1; a possible D gene is TRBD1 (5 bases). The CDR3 consists of 16 residues. V shed 3 bases and J shed 3 bases, with 18 bases lying between them. CDR1 SGHRS and CDR2 YFSETQ come from the germline V gene.

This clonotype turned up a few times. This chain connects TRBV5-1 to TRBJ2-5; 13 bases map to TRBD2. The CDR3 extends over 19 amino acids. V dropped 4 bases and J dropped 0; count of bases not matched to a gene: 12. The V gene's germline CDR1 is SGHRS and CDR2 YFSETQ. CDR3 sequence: CASSKGLAGTMGYQETQYF. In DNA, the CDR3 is TGCGCCAGCAGCAAGGGACTAGCGGGAACTATGGGGTACCAAGAGACCCAGTACTTC.

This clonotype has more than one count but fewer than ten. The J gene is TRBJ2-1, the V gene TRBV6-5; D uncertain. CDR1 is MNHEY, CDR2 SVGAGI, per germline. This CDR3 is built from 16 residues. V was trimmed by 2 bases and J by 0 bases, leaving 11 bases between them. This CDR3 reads CASSYVIPSSYNEQFF. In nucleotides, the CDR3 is TGTGCCAGCAGTTACGTCATACCCAGCTCCTACAATGAGCAGTTCTTC.

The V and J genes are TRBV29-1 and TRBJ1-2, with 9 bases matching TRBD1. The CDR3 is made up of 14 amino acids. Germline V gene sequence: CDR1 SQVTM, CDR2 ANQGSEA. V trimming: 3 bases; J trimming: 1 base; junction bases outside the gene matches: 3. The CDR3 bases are TGCAGCGTTGAGGGGGACAGGGTTAACTATGGCTACACCTTC. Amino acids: CSVEGDRVNYGYTF.

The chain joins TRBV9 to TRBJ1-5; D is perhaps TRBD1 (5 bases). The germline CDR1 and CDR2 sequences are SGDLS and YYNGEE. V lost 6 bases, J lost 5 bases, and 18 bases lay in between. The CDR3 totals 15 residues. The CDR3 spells CASTPGGAFDQPQHF. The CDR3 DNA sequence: TGTGCCAGCACCCCTGGAGGGGCGTTCGATCAGCCCCAGCATTTT.